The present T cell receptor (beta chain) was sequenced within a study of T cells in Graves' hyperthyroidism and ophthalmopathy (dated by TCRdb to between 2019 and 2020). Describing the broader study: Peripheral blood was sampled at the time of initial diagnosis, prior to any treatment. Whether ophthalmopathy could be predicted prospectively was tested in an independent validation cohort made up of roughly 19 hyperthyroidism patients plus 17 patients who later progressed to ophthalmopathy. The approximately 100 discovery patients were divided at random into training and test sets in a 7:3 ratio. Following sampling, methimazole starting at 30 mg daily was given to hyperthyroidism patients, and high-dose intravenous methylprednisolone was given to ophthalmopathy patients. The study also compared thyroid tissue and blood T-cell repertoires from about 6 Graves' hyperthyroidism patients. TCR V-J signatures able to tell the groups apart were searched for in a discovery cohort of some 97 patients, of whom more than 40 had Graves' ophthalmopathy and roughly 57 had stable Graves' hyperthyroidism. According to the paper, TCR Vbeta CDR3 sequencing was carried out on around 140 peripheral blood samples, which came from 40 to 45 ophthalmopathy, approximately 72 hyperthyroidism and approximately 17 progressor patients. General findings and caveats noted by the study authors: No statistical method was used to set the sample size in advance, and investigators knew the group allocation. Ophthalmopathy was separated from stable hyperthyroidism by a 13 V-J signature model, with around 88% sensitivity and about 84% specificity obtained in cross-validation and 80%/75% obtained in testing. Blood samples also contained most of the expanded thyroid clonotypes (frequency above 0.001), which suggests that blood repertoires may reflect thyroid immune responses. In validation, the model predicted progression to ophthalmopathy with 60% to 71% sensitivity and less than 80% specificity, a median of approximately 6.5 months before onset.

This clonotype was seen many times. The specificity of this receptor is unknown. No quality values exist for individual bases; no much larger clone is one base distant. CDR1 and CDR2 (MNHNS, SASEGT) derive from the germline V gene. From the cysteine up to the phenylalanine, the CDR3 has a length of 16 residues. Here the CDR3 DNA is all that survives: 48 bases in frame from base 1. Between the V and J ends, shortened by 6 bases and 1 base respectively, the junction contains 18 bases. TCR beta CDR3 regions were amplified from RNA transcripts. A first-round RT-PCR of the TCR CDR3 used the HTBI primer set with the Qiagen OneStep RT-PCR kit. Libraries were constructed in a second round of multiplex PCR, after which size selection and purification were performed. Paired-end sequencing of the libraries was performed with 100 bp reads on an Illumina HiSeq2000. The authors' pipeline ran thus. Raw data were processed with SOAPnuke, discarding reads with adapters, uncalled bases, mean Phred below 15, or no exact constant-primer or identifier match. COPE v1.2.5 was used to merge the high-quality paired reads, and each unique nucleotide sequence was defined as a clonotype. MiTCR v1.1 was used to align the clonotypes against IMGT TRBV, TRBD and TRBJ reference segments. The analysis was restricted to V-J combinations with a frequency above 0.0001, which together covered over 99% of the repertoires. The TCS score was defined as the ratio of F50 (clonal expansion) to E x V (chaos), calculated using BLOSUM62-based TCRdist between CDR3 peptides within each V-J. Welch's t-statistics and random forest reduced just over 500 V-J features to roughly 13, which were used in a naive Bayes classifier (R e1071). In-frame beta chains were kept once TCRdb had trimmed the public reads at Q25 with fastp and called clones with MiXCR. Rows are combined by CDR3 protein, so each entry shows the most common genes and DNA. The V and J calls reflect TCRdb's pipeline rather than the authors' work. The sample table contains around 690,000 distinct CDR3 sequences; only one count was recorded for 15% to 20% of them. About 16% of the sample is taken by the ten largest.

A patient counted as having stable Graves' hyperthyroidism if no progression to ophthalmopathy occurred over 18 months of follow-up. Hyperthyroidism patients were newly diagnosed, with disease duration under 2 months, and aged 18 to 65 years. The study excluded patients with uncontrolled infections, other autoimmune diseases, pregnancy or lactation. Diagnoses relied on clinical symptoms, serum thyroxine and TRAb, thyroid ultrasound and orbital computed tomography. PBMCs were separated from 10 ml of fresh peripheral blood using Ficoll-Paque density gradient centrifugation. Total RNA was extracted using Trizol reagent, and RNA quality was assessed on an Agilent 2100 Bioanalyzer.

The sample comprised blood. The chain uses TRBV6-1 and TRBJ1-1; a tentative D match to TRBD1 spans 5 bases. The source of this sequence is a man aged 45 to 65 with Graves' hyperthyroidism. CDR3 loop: CASRPGTEYSNTEAFF. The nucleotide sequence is TGTGCCAGCAGACCCGGGACTGAGTATTCGAACACTGAAGCTTTCTTT.